This T cell receptor (beta chain) stems from a study of control samples from healthy donors and cancer patients. Germline V CDR1 and CDR2: SGHDN, FVKESK. Trimming removed 3 bases at V and 0 bases at J, with 12 bases between. CDR3 length equals 17 residues. The data were produced by immunoSEQ multiplex PCR, yet TCRdb's version contains in-frame clones alone and is incomplete. The sample lists fewer than 150,000 clones; approximately 91% were seen once. This clone has only one observation. Sequenced input: blood. This chain joins TRBV14 and TRBJ2-6; D tentatively fits TRBD1 or TRBD2 (5 bases each). This sequence originates from a woman under 30 in good health. CDR3 amino acids: CASSQNSGPSGANVLTF. The CDR3 coding sequence is TGTGCCAGCAGCCAGAATTCGGGGCCCTCTGGGGCCAACGTCCTGACTTTC.